What follows are 26 T cell receptor beta chains derived from one specimen sequenced in a study of T cells in Graves' hyperthyroidism and ophthalmopathy. RNA transcripts yielded amplified TCR beta CDR3 regions. The HTBI set primed first-round TCR CDR3 RT-PCR. Each CDR3 protein is one row after TCRdb ran MiXCR on the multiplex PCR reads. Among some 740,000 distinct CDR3 sequences, around 15% were seen once, and the ten largest hold about 9.4%. The sample comprised blood. These receptors all come from a woman younger than 30 with Graves' hyperthyroidism.

The chain is built from TRBV6-1 and TRBJ2-4; 7 nucleotides match TRBD2. The CDR3 contains 14 residues. The germline gives CDR1 MNHNS, CDR2 SASEGT. After removal of 7 bases from V and 6 bases from J, the junction contained 9 bases not matched to a gene. The CDR3 here is CASTPSGGGNIQYF. The CDR3 DNA follows: TGTGCCAGCACACCTAGCGGCGGGGGAAACATTCAGTACTTC.

This clonotype was seen many times. This chain links TRBV6-1 with TRBJ2-7; D call uncertain. CDR3 length: 11 residues. V gave up 6 bases and J gave up 3 bases, with 6 bases separating them. Germline-derived CDR1 and CDR2 are MNHNS and SASEGT. The CDR3 spells CASRRNYEQYF. CDR3 coding DNA: TGTGCCAGCAGACGAAACTACGAGCAGTACTTC.

This clonotype was seen only a few times. The rearrangement links TRBV29-1 to TRBJ1-2; a weak D match, TRBD1 (5 bases). CDR1 is SQVTM, CDR2 ANQGSEA, per germline. V lost 6 bases and J lost 8, with 16 bases in between. The CDR3 extends over 12 amino acids. CDR3 nucleotides: TGCAGCGTCGGGATCGACAGAGGCGGCTACACCTTC. Amino acids: CSVGIDRGGYTF.

This clonotype has a handful of counts. This chain joins TRBV27 and TRBJ1-1; 8 bases map to TRBD1. This CDR3 comprises 16 residues. Trimming cost V 6 bases and J 4 bases; bases outside gene matches: 13. Germline values: CDR1 MNHEY, CDR2 SMNVEV (reference sequence). CDR3 DNA: TGTGCCAGCAGACTACTGAGCAGGGGGCCTGGCACTGAAGCTTTCTTT. This codes for CASRLLSRGPGTEAFF.

The V gene is TRBV9, the J gene TRBJ2-1; D is unresolved. Trimming removed 3 bases at V and 8 bases at J, with 15 bases between. CDR3 length: 14 residues. Germline V gene sequence: CDR1 SGDLS, CDR2 YYNGEE. CDR3 residues: CASSGLIPNDEQFF. CDR3 DNA: TGTGCCAGCAGCGGCCTAATCCCCAATGATGAGCAGTTCTTC.

This rearrangement joins TRBV4-1 to TRBJ2-2; D not resolved. V lost 3 bases and J 7 bases, leaving 6 bases between the germline ends. Per the germline V gene, CDR1 is MGHRA and CDR2 is YSYEKL. There are 12 residues in the CDR3. The CDR3 spells CASSHINGELFF. The CDR3 region has the DNA TGCGCCAGCAGCCACATAAACGGGGAGCTGTTTTTT.

This clonotype was counted only a few times. This sequence joins TRBV6-1 and TRBJ2-7; D might be TRBD1 (6 bases). Germline V gene lookup returns CDR1 MNHNS and CDR2 SASEGT. Deletions cut 6 bases from V and 4 bases from J, with 16 bases between. The length of the CDR3 is 14 residues. CDR3 nucleotides: TGTGCCAGCAGGGGGACATCGGCTCTGTACGAGCAGTACTTC. Its protein is CASRGTSALYEQYF.

This clonotype was observed at least ten times. This sequence joins TRBV20-1 and TRBJ2-1, with D possibly being TRBD2 (5 bases). The CDR3 is made up of 14 amino acids. V lost 2 bases and J lost 2, with 10 bases in between. CDR1 is DFQATT, CDR2 SNEGSKA, per germline (reference sequence). The CDR3 DNA follows: TGCAGTGCTAGACGGGCGGGTCCCTACAATGAGCAGTTCTTC. It encodes CSARRAGPYNEQFF.

This clonotype has ten or more counts. V is TRBV30 and J is TRBJ2-5; 9 bases map to TRBD1. The CDR3 runs to 13 residues. Germline CDR1 GTSNPN, CDR2 SVGIG (reference sequence). V was pared by 2 bases and J by 9 bases, with 7 bases of the junction left unmatched. The CDR3 loop is CAWSSDRGRPQYF. The CDR3, as DNA: TGTGCCTGGAGTTCGGACAGGGGTAGGCCCCAGTACTTC.

This clonotype was found many times. The gene calls are TRBV3-1 and TRBJ1-3, with unresolved D. V gave up 3 bases and J gave up 2 bases, with 8 bases separating them. CDR1 is LGHDT and CDR2 is YNNKEL in the germline V gene (reference sequence). This CDR3 has 14 residues. The CDR3 sequence is CASSHLTAGNTIYF. CDR3 sequence (DNA): TGTGCCAGCAGCCACCTGACCGCTGGAAACACCATATATTTT. Full variable domain (outside the CDR3, taken from reference TRBV3-1 and TRBJ1-3): DTAVSQTPKYLVTQMGNDKSIKCEQNLGHDTMYWYKQDSKKFLKIMFSYNNKELIINETVPNRFSPKSPDKAHLNLHINSLELGDSAVYFCASSHLTAGNTIYFGEGSWLTVV.

Many counts were recorded for this clonotype. This sequence joins TRBV10-3 and TRBJ2-1, with 7 bases that match TRBD2. CDR1 and CDR2 from the germline V gene are ENHRY and SYGVKD. Trimming took 3 bases from V and 6 from J; bases not matched to a gene: 5. CDR3 length: 14 amino acids. Here the CDR3 DNA reads TGTGCCATCAGTGATCCGGGAGGATCCAATGAGCAGTTCTTC. It specifies CAISDPGGSNEQFF.

On this clonotype: Just one base apart from a much larger clone, this may be a read error. V usage is TRBV27 and J usage is TRBJ2-7; 11 bases fit TRBD2. The V and J ends lost 6 bases and 7 bases, in that order; junction bases with no gene match: 8. The CDR3 runs to 14 residues. Germline-derived CDR1 and CDR2 are MNHEY and SMNVEV (reference sequence). This chain's CDR3 is CASSRGTSGVEQYF. The CDR3 DNA is TGTGCCAGCAGCAGAGGGACTAGCGGCGTTGAGCAGTACTTC.

The rearrangement links TRBV30 to TRBJ2-3; 8 bases are shared with TRBD2. The CDR3 is made up of 15 amino acids. The germline gives CDR1 GTSNPN, CDR2 SVGIG (reference sequence). The ends lost 2 bases at V and 2 bases at J; junction bases unmatched: 6. CDR3: CAWSKVAGITDTQYF. Here the CDR3 DNA reads TGTGCCTGGAGTAAGGTAGCGGGAATCACAGATACGCAGTATTTT. The variable domain in full, completed from reference TRBV30 and TRBJ2-3, reads SQTIHQWPATLVQPVGSPLSLECTVEGTSNPNLYWYRQAAGRGLQLLFYSVGIGQISSEVPQNLSASRPQDRQFILSSKKLLLSDSGFYLCAWSKVAGITDTQYFGPGTRLTVL.

The rearrangement uses TRBV9 and TRBJ1-1; D is ambiguous. Trimming took off 5 bases at V and 3 bases at J, with 14 bases between the two ends. Germline CDR1 is SGDLS and CDR2 is YYNGEE. The CDR3 has 14 amino acids. CDR3 in DNA: TGTGCCAGCAGTCCCCAGGCGTGGGACACTGAAGCTTTCTTT. Its protein is CASSPQAWDTEAFF.

This clonotype showed up many times. This sequence joins TRBV10-3 and TRBJ1-1; TRBD1 agrees at 8 bases. Trimming removed 0 bases from V and 7 bases from J; junction bases left unmatched: 10. Germline CDR1 ENHRY, CDR2 SYGVKD. The CDR3 is made up of 16 amino acids. The CDR3 loop reads CAISESLGTGRLEAFF. In DNA, the CDR3 is TGTGCCATCAGTGAGTCGTTAGGGACAGGCCGACTTGAAGCTTTCTTT.

This clonotype showed up many times. The chain recombines TRBV12-3 or TRBV12-4 with TRBJ2-2; unclear D gene. This CDR3 is 13 amino acids long. Trimming pared 5 bases from V and 4 bases from J, leaving 8 bases between. The DNA of the CDR3 is TGTGCCAGCAGTCGACAAGTCACCGGGGAGCTGTTTTTT. This sequence encodes CASSRQVTGELFF.

The rearrangement uses TRBV10-3 and TRBJ2-3; D might be TRBD1 or TRBD2, each matching 5 bases. The V end lost 2 bases, the J end lost 5 bases, and 26 bases lay between the germline ends. Per germline, CDR1 ENHRY and CDR2 SYGVKD. This CDR3 is 19 amino acids long. The CDR3 loop reads CAISESPLGGRSGGDTQYF. CDR3 DNA: TGTGCCATCAGTGAGAGTCCCCTGGGTGGTAGAAGTGGGGGAGATACGCAGTATTTT.

This clonotype was found a few times. The chain combines TRBV28 with TRBJ2-1; 9 bases align to TRBD1. This CDR3 comprises 14 residues. Germline lookup yields CDR1 MDHEN and CDR2 SYDVKM. The junction had 6 bases not matched to a gene; V was cut back by 6 bases and J by 6 bases. Here the CDR3 DNA reads TGTGCCAGCAGCCAGGACAGGGGTGGCAATGAGCAGTTCTTC. Its translation is CASSQDRGGNEQFF.

There are a few counts of this clonotype. The gene calls are TRBV29-1 and TRBJ2-5, with D perhaps assigned TRBD1 or TRBD2 (5 bases each). This CDR3 is built from 12 residues. Germline CDR1 and CDR2: SQVTM and ANQGSEA. V dropped 5 bases and J dropped 5 bases, with 12 bases sitting between them. CDR3 in DNA: TGCAGCGTTCACGGGGCAAGCGAGACCCAGTACTTC. Residues: CSVHGASETQYF.

The chain employs TRBV4-1 and TRBJ1-5; 7 positions agree with TRBD1. CDR1 is MGHRA, CDR2 YSYEKL, per germline. This CDR3 contains 15 residues. V trimming: 2 bases; J trimming: 7 bases; junction bases outside the gene matches: 8. The CDR3 is CASSQPGTVAQPQHF. CDR3 in DNA: TGCGCCAGCAGCCAACCCGGGACAGTTGCACAGCCCCAGCATTTT.

The V gene is TRBV18, the J gene TRBJ2-6; D possibly corresponds to TRBD2 (6 bases). This CDR3 contains 18 residues. The germline gives CDR1 KGHSH, CDR2 LQKENI. V lost 2 bases and J lost 0, with 14 bases in between. CDR3: CASSPTGGANSGANVLTF. For the CDR3, the DNA is TGTGCCAGCTCACCAACCGGCGGGGCAAACTCTGGGGCCAACGTCCTGACTTTC. Supplemented by reference TRBV18 and TRBJ2-6, the full variable domain reads NAGVMQNPRHLVRRRGQEARLRCSPMKGHSHVYWYRQLPEEGLKFMVYLQKENIIDESGMPKERFSAEFPKEGPSILRIQQVVRGDSAAYFCASSPTGGANSGANVLTFGAGSRLTVL.

This clonotype was seen a handful of times. The J gene is TRBJ1-2, the V gene TRBV7-9; no firm D call. Looked up from germline, CDR1 is SEHNR and CDR2 is FQNEAQ (reference sequence). Trimming left V 0 bases short and J 6 bases short, with 5 bases between. CDR3 length equals 12 residues. CDR3 region: CASSLAADGYTF. Written as DNA, the CDR3 is TGTGCCAGCAGCTTAGCTGCGGATGGCTACACCTTC.

J is TRBJ2-7 and V is TRBV12-5; D possibly corresponds to TRBD2 (5 bases). Germline values: CDR1 LGHNT, CDR2 FRNRAP. V lost 0 bases to trimming and J lost 7 bases, with 22 bases between them. This CDR3 has 17 amino acids. The CDR3 nucleotides are TGTGCTAGTGGTTTGGTACGCGGCGGACTTTACCCGGATGAGCAGTACTTC. Protein sequence: CASGLVRGGLYPDEQYF.

This clonotype was seen ten or more times. The genes are TRBV12-3 or TRBV12-4 and TRBJ1-6, with D unresolved. Trimming shortened V by 3 bases and J by 13 bases, and 13 bases separated the two germline ends. There are 13 residues in the CDR3. As DNA, the CDR3 is TGTGCCAGCAGTTTTGGGTACGGGCGGCCCCTCCACTTT. Translation: CASSFGYGRPLHF.

This chain connects TRBV20-1 to TRBJ1-6, with D possibly matching TRBD1 (6 bases). The CDR3 runs to 14 residues. The V and J ends lost 4 bases and 8 bases respectively, with 15 bases between them. Germline CDR1 reads DFQATT; CDR2 reads SNEGSKA (reference sequence). The CDR3 sequence: CSATLDRRDSPLHF. As DNA, the CDR3 is TGCAGTGCTACCCTAGACAGGAGGGATTCACCCCTCCACTTT.

This clonotype was counted ten times or more. The chain carries TRBV20-1 and TRBJ2-7; 10 nucleotides line up with TRBD2. Germline CDR1 is DFQATT and CDR2 is SNEGSKA (reference sequence). V dropped 6 bases and J dropped 1; count of bases not matched to a gene: 6. The CDR3 sequence is 14 residues long. This CDR3 is CSATGTSASYEQYF. Written as DNA, the CDR3 is TGCAGTGCCACCGGGACTAGCGCTTCCTACGAGCAGTACTTC.